Shown below are 15 T cell receptor beta chains from a single sample sequenced in a study of cytomegalovirus exposure and HLA in healthy donors. PCR was performed using 60 Vbeta and 13 Jbeta primers. TCRdb keeps only in-frame clones here, not all; method: immunoSEQ multiplex PCR. The sample includes approximately 140,000 clones, 70% to 80% of them seen just once. Sequencing was carried out using PBMCs. Receptors originate from a woman aged 40-49 years in good health and CMV-seropositive.

This rearrangement joins TRBV11-2 to TRBJ1-1; perhaps TRBD1 as D (5 bases). The CDR3 is made up of 10 amino acids. Trimming stripped 5 bases from V and 11 bases from J, with 9 bases between. The germline V gene encodes CDR1 SGHAT and CDR2 FQNNGV. This CDR3 is CASSEGRAFF. For the CDR3, the DNA is TGTGCCAGCAGCGAGGGGAGGGCTTTCTTT.

This clone was counted between two and nine times. In nucleotides, the CDR3 is TGTGCCAGCACGGGGGTCGGGAAGGACACTGAAGCTTTCTTT. Protein product: CASTGVGKDTEAFF. The chain is built from TRBV2 and TRBJ1-1, with D tentatively TRBD1 (5 bases). Germline assignment: CDR1 SNHLY and CDR2 FYNNEI. The CDR3 totals 14 residues. The V end lost 7 bases, the J end lost 3 bases, and 15 bases lay between the germline ends.

This rearrangement joins TRBV19 to TRBJ2-5; D might be TRBD1 (6 bases). Germline V CDR1 and CDR2: LNHDA, SQIVND (reference sequence). The ends were cut back, 1 base at V and 3 bases at J, with 12 bases in the middle. This CDR3 is built from 15 residues. CDR3 protein: CASSIGTGTKETQYF. CDR3 DNA: TGTGCCAGTAGTATAGGAACCGGGACAAAAGAGACCCAGTACTTC.

The chain links TRBV2 to TRBJ2-5, with 8 nucleotides matching TRBD1. The germline V gene encodes CDR1 SNHLY and CDR2 FYNNEI. V was clipped by 6 bases and J by 7 bases; unmatched bases: 4. The CDR3 runs to 12 residues. In DNA, the CDR3 is TGTGCCAGCAGAGAGGACAGGGTGACCCAGTACTTC. As protein: CASREDRVTQYF.

This chain uses TRBV28 with TRBJ1-1, with D tentatively TRBD1 (6 bases). This CDR3 region has 14 residues. Germline V gives CDR1 MDHEN, CDR2 SYDVKM. Trimming stripped 5 bases from V and 0 bases from J, with 10 bases between. This CDR3 is CASSAQGLNTEAFF. The CDR3 DNA reads TGTGCCAGCAGTGCACAGGGCTTGAACACTGAAGCTTTCTTT. The variable domain in full, with the rest retrieved from reference TRBV28 and TRBJ1-1, is DVKVTQSSRYLVKRTGEKVFLECVQDMDHENMFWYRQDPGLGLRLIYFSYDVKMKEKGDIPEGYSVSREKKERFSLILESASTNQTSMYLCASSAQGLNTEAFFGQGTRLTVV.

The chain recombines TRBV7-9 with TRBJ2-2, with D possibly TRBD2 on 7 matching bases. Trimming left V 7 bases short and J 2 bases short, with 14 bases between. This CDR3 comprises 15 residues. Germline V gene sequence: CDR1 SEHNR, CDR2 FQNEAQ (reference sequence). The CDR3 spells CASTPRGGNTGELFF. The CDR3, as DNA: TGTGCCAGCACCCCGAGGGGGGGCAACACCGGGGAGCTGTTTTTT.

V gene TRBV18 combines with J gene TRBJ2-2; D perhaps matches TRBD2 (6 bases). CDR3 size: 15 residues. Germline CDR1 is KGHSH and CDR2 is LQKENI. Deletions cut 4 bases from V and 4 bases from J, with 13 bases between. The CDR3 region has the DNA TGTGCCAGCTCACAACGGGAGACCGTCACCGGGGAGCTGTTTTTT. Its protein is CASSQRETVTGELFF.

The rearrangement links TRBV7-2 to TRBJ2-5, with 7 bases that match TRBD2. The trim removed 3 bases at V and 5 bases at J, leaving 9 bases unmatched. CDR3 length: 15 residues. Germline V gene data show CDR1 as SGHTA and CDR2 as FQGNSA. The CDR3 is CASSLRVGGPETQYF. Here the CDR3 DNA reads TGTGCCAGCAGCTTGAGAGTGGGAGGGCCGGAGACCCAGTACTTC.

The gene calls are TRBV18 and TRBJ1-2; 7 bases fit TRBD1. CDR1 KGHSH and CDR2 LQKENI come from the germline V gene. J was trimmed by 5 bases and V by 3 bases; bases with no gene match: 6. This CDR3 contains 14 residues. The CDR3 is CASSPGGTDYGYTF. CDR3 DNA: TGTGCCAGCTCACCGGGCGGGACAGATTATGGCTACACCTTC.

The chain is built from TRBV11-3 and TRBJ1-2, with 8 bases identical to TRBD1. The CDR3 is 16 residues long. Trimming removed 5 bases from V and 6 bases from J; junction bases left unmatched: 14. Germline V CDR1 and CDR2: SGHNT, YENEEA. The CDR3 protein is CASSQVGVQGGDGYTF. Here the CDR3 DNA reads TGTGCCAGCAGCCAAGTGGGGGTACAGGGGGGGGATGGCTACACCTTC.

The J gene is TRBJ2-7, the V gene TRBV4-1, with a tentative D call TRBD2 (6 bases). The CDR3 runs 17 residues. Germline CDR1 MGHRA, CDR2 YSYEKL. Trimming cost V 0 bases and J 4 bases, with 19 bases left between them. CDR3 sequence: CASSQDERRLVPYEQYF. The CDR3 nucleotides read TGCGCCAGCAGCCAAGACGAGCGGAGACTAGTACCTTACGAGCAGTACTTC.

The chain has TRBV30 and TRBJ2-7; a weak D match, TRBD2 (5 bases). Germline V gene data show CDR1 as GTSNPN and CDR2 as SVGIG (reference sequence). This CDR3 is 17 amino acids long. Between the trimmed V and J ends, which lost 2 bases and 0 bases, there was a span of 20 bases. As DNA, the CDR3 is TGTGCCTGGAGTCCCCGACTACCCCCAAGGAGCTCCTACGAGCAGTACTTC. Amino acid sequence: CAWSPRLPPRSSYEQYF. The full variable domain, in which reference TRBV30 and TRBJ2-7 provide the parts outside the CDR3, is SQTIHQWPATLVQPVGSPLSLECTVEGTSNPNLYWYRQAAGRGLQLLFYSVGIGQISSEVPQNLSASRPQDRQFILSSKKLLLSDSGFYLCAWSPRLPPRSSYEQYFGPGTRLTVT.

The chain uses TRBV4-1 and TRBJ1-4; D not resolved. The CDR3 covers 15 residues. Germline V lookup: CDR1 MGHRA, CDR2 YSYEKL. Trimming pared 0 bases from V and 4 bases from J, leaving 9 bases between. CDR3 nucleotides: TGCGCCAGCAGCCAAGATGCATCCGGTAATGAAAAACTGTTTTTT. Encoded protein: CASSQDASGNEKLFF.

The chain employs TRBV14 and TRBJ2-1; TRBD2 matches 8 bases. Per germline, CDR1 SGHDN and CDR2 FVKESK. CDR3 length: 16 amino acids. With 0 bases clipped from V and 8 bases from J, the junction kept 9 bases outside the gene matches. In nucleotides, the CDR3 is TGTGCCAGCAGCCAAGACTTAACGGGAGGGCATGATGAGCAGTTCTTC. It yields the protein CASSQDLTGGHDEQFF.

This clone was picked up a small number of times. This chain uses TRBV7-2 with TRBJ2-1; maybe TRBD2 (5 bases). The germline CDR1 and CDR2 sequences are SGHTA and FQGNSA. Deletions cut 1 base from V and 0 bases from J, with 13 bases between. The CDR3 sequence is 17 residues long. In DNA form, the CDR3 reads TGTGCCAGCAGCTTAGGAGTCGGACTGAGCTCCTACAATGAGCAGTTCTTC. Protein product: CASSLGVGLSSYNEQFF.